The T cell receptor (beta chain) under discussion was sequenced for a study of blood T cells in healthy people across ages. A sample-barcoded 5' primer and a J-beta primer mix were used in a second PCR of roughly 6 to 11 cycles. TCRdb re-analysed the 5' RACE reads in MiXCR, keeping a single row per CDR3 protein. Seen here are 1.2 million to 1.5 million distinct CDR3 sequences, approximately 63% observed once, and the top ten hold over 5.5%. Worth noting for this clonotype: Its antigen is not known.

Study observations and caveats: Donor CMV status was unknown, possibly confounding expanded clonotype changes.

Researchers isolated at least 6.5 million PBMCs per sample. Per sample, at least 5 micrograms of total RNA were extracted. V was pared by 4 bases and J by 5 bases, with 9 bases between. This CDR3 contains 12 residues. Germline values: CDR1 PRHDT, CDR2 FYEKMQ (reference sequence). This receptor was identified in a man younger than 35 in good health. The chain recombines TRBV13 with TRBJ2-7, with D possibly being TRBD1 (6 bases). The sequenced sample was blood. In DNA form, the CDR3 reads TGTGCCAGCAGCTCCCGGACAGACGAGCAGTACTTC. It encodes CASSSRTDEQYF. Full variable domain (rest looked up from reference TRBV13 and TRBJ2-7): AAGVIQSPRHLIKEKRETATLKCYPIPRHDTVYWYQQGPGQDPQFLISFYEKMQSDKGSIPDRFSAQQFSDYHSELNMSSLELGDSALYFCASSSRTDEQYFGPGTRLTVT.